These 7 T cell receptor beta chains came from one sample sequenced in a study of T cells of healthy individuals (dated by TCRdb to the late 2010s). Library creation used 5' RACE. This sample was sequenced with an Illumina MiSeq. TCRdb redid the processing of the public reads, applying fastp at Q25 and MiXCR, and retained in-frame beta chains. Records with the same CDR3 protein are collapsed into one entry carrying the most frequent genes and DNA. Within this sample are 63,000 or so distinct CDR3 sequences, with around 15% of them counted one time only. The ten largest clones add up to around 4.6% of the sample. Every receptor here comes from a human donor in good health.

The chain carries TRBV2 and TRBJ2-1; maybe TRBD2 (7 bases). V was pared by 4 bases and J by 2 bases, with 9 bases between. This CDR3 has 14 residues. Germline V gene lookup returns CDR1 SNHLY and CDR2 FYNNEI. The CDR3 reads CASSGGGAYNEQFF. CDR3 sequence (DNA): TGTGCCAGCAGTGGAGGGGGGGCCTACAATGAGCAGTTCTTC.

This chain uses TRBV6-2 or TRBV6-3 with TRBJ2-1, with 12 nucleotides matching TRBD1. In germline, CDR1 is MNHEY, CDR2 SVGEGT. CDR3 size: 17 residues. The V segment lost 5 bases and the J segment 4 bases; nucleotides outside the gene matches: 9. DNA for the CDR3: TGTGCCAGCAGTAAACCGGGACAGGGGGCGTATTACAATGAGCAGTTCTTC. The encoded protein is CASSKPGQGAYYNEQFF.

The chain links TRBV19 to TRBJ2-3; 12 positions match TRBD2. Trimming at V came to 4 bases and at J to 8 bases, leaving 13 bases not matched to a gene. Germline V gene lookup returns CDR1 LNHDA and CDR2 SQIVND (reference sequence). CDR3 length: 17 amino acids. The CDR3 DNA reads as TGTGCCAGTAGTAGCCGGAGACTAGCGGGAGAAACGGTTACGCAGTATTTT. Protein product: CASSSRRLAGETVTQYF.

This clonotype has just a few counts. The chain couples TRBV7-2 to TRBJ2-3; TRBD1 agrees at 11 bases. Germline V CDR1 and CDR2: SGHTA, FQGNSA. The CDR3 runs to 15 residues. Trimming cost V 6 bases and J 0 bases; bases outside gene matches: 2. The CDR3 coding sequence is TGTGCCAGCAGGTGGACAGGGGGCAGCACAGATACGCAGTATTTT. This codes for CASRWTGGSTDTQYF. The full variable domain, with the rest looked up from reference TRBV7-2 and TRBJ2-3, is GAGVSQSPSNKVTEKGKDVELRCDPISGHTALYWYRQSLGQGLEFLIYFQGNSAPDKSGLPSDRFSAERTGGSVSTLTIQRTQQEDSAVYLCASRWTGGSTDTQYFGPGTRLTVL.

Ten or more counts support this clonotype. The V and J genes are TRBV2 and TRBJ2-7, with D possibly being TRBD1 (7 bases). The V gene lost 2 bases and the J gene lost 4 bases, with 12 bases spanning the gap. The CDR3 has 14 amino acids. Germline loops: CDR1 SNHLY, CDR2 FYNNEI. In nucleotides, the CDR3 is TGTGCCAGCAGTGAAACAGGGGACTTTTACGAGCAGTACTTC. It codes for CASSETGDFYEQYF. Full variable domain (missing parts from reference TRBV2 and TRBJ2-7): EPEVTQTPSHQVTQMGQEVILRCVPISNHLYFYWYRQILGQKVEFLVSFYNNEISEKSEIFDDQFSVERPDGSNFTLKIRSTKLEDSAMYFCASSETGDFYEQYFGPGTRLTVT.

In its sample, this clonotype was seen many times. V and J are TRBV4-2 and TRBJ1-4, with D unresolved. The CDR3 sequence is 11 residues long. Germline values: CDR1 LGHNA, CDR2 YNFKEQ. V was cut by 3 bases and J by 13 bases, with 9 bases left in between. Here the CDR3 reads CASSQGSPLFF. CDR3 nucleotides: TGTGCCAGCAGCCAGGGGTCCCCACTGTTTTTT.

At least ten counts were recorded for this clonotype. For the CDR3, the DNA is TGTGCCAGCAGCGTAGTAGAGGGGAACACCGGGGAGCTGTTTTTT. It encodes CASSVVEGNTGELFF. V is TRBV9 and J is TRBJ2-2; perhaps TRBD2 as D (5 bases). This CDR3 is 15 amino acids long. Trimming cost V 0 bases and J 1 base, with 7 bases left between them. CDR1 and CDR2 from the germline V gene are SGDLS and YYNGEE.